Below, one T cell receptor beta chain is given with its context. Time point in this sample: pretreatment peripheral blood. V gave up 2 bases and J gave up 8 bases, with 17 bases separating them. The CDR3 totals 15 residues. From germline, CDR1 is KGHSH and CDR2 LQKENI. Assay used: immunoSEQ multiplex PCR; TCRdb lists only in-frame clones, some missing. Here the sample spans 90,000 or so clones, approximately 88% being singletons. The source of the sample is a study of PD-L1 blockade in urothelial cancer. This sample comprised PBMCs, obtained around atezolizumab (anti-PD-L1) treatment. V is TRBV18 and J is TRBJ2-3; possibly TRBD1 for D (5 bases). The origin of this receptor is a woman older than 75 with urothelial cancer. CDR3 nucleotides: TGTGCCAGCTCACCAGGTGTGACAGTCACGGCTACGCAGTATTTT. It yields the protein CASSPGVTVTATQYF.